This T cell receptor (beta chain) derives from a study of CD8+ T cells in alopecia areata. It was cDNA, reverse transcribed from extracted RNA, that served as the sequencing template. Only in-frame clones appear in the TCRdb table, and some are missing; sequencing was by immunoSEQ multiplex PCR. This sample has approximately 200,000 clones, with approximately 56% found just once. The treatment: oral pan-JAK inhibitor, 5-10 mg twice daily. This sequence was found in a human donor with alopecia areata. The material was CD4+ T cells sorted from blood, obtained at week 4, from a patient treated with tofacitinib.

The CDR3 sequence is CASNPAPAGTGGTQYF. The DNA of the CDR3 is TGCGCCAGCAATCCAGCCCCCGCAGGGACCGGAGGGACCCAGTACTTC. This rearrangement joins TRBV5-1 to TRBJ2-5; D tentatively reads TRBD1 or TRBD2 (5 bases each). Trimming left V 6 bases short and J 7 bases short, with 25 bases between. The CDR3 contains 16 residues. Germline V lookup: CDR1 SGHRS, CDR2 YFSETQ.